These T cell receptor beta chains were read from a single sample in a study of circulating CD8 cells and anti-PD-1 response in melanoma. Using its own MiXCR run on the reads, TCRdb lists one record per CDR3 protein. Of some 1,000 distinct CDR3 sequences listed, 5.8% are singletons. The source was CD8+ T cells from PBMCs, collected at baseline or after one month of anti-PD-1 therapy (not recorded which). These receptors all stem from a human donor with melanoma. Both conserved end residues are part of each CDR3. A D gene is named only where the DNA matches it firmly. Sizes are listed as once, few, many, or a class for an expanded clone.

clone_size	v_call	d_call	j_call	cdr3_nt	cdr3_aa
large	TRBV2	TRBD2	TRBJ2-1	TGTGCCAGCAGTATCGGGGCTAGCGGAGAGCAGTTCTTC	CASSIGASGEQFF
medium-sized	TRBV7-2	-	TRBJ1-6	TGTGCCAGCAGCTTAAGAGGCCTCCTCTCACCCCTCCACTTT	CASSLRGLLSPLHF
large	TRBV2	TRBD2	TRBJ2-3	TGTGCCACAATACTAGCGGGGATATCAGATACGCAGTATTTT	CATILAGISDTQYF
medium-sized	TRBV4-2	-	TRBJ2-7	TGTGCCAGCAGCCACGACGGGCCGTCCTACGAGCAGTACTTC	CASSHDGPSYEQYF
medium-sized	TRBV20-1	TRBD2	TRBJ2-7	TGCAGTGCTACCAATCTAGCGGGGTGGGACGAGCAGTACTTC	CSATNLAGWDEQYF
medium-sized	TRBV6-1	-	TRBJ2-2	TGTGCCAGCAGTGACCGGGATGCCGGGGAGCTGTTTTTT	CASSDRDAGELFF
large	TRBV19	-	TRBJ2-1	TGTGCCAGCCTCGGGGGTAGCTCCTACAATGAGCAGTTCTTC	CASLGGSSYNEQFF
large	TRBV19	-	TRBJ2-7	TGTGCCAGTAGTTATACAACTTTCTACGAGCAGTACTTC	CASSYTTFYEQYF
large	TRBV4-2	-	TRBJ2-3	TGTGCCAGCAGCCAGACCGTGGGAGAGGCAGATACGCAGTATTTT	CASSQTVGEADTQYF
few	TRBV27	-	TRBJ2-7	TGTGCCAGCAGTTTATCTGGGGGGCTCTACGAGCAGTACTTC	CASSLSGGLYEQYF
medium-sized	TRBV5-4	-	TRBJ2-5	TGTGCCAGCAGTTTCCCCATGGGGGGGGGCCGGGAGACCCAGTACTTC	CASSFPMGGGRETQYF